This TCR beta chain was observed in a study of beta chain features in type 1 diabetes. The CDR3 is made up of 17 amino acids. The ends lost 3 bases at V and 4 bases at J; junction bases unmatched: 12. Germline V gene sequence: CDR1 SGDLS, CDR2 YYNGEE. There are a few counts of this clone. Its antigen remains unidentified. Blood was drawn once from each donor into heparinised tubes. The draws averaged around 110 mL. Findings of the study overall: Type 1 diabetes patients had VDJ junctions that carried fewer insertions and more deletions. It was among patients, rather than healthy donors, that naive, central memory and Treg TCRB repertoires appeared more similar. Over-representation of high TCR-expressing cells was a possible consequence of cDNA sequencing.

The investigators reverse transcribed all of the isolated RNA, so they sequenced expressed TCRB transcripts. The protocol was immunoSEQ multiplex PCR, while the TCRdb copy is restricted to in-frame clones and leaves out a portion. The sample records some 140,000 clones, 9.2% being singletons. The sequence was collected from a man between 18 and 29 years old in good health. Material: central memory CD4+ T cells from blood. The rearrangement joins TRBV9 to TRBJ2-4, with 8 nucleotides matching TRBD1. CDR3 amino acids: CASSAQVGQAGKNIQYF. CDR3 coding DNA: TGTGCCAGCAGCGCTCAAGTGGGACAGGCGGGAAAAAACATTCAGTACTTC.